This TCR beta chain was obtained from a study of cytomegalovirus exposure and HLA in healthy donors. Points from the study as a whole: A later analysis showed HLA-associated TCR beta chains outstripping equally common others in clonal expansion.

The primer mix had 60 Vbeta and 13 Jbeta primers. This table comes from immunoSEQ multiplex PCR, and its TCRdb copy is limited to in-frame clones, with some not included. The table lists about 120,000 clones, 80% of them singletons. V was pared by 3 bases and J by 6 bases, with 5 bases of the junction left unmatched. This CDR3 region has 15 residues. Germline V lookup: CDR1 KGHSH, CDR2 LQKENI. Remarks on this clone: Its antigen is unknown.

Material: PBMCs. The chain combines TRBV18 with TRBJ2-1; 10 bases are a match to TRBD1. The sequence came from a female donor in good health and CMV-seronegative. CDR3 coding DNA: TGTGCCAGCTCACCCGACAGGGGGCAGTCCAATGAGCAGTTCTTC. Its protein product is CASSPDRGQSNEQFF. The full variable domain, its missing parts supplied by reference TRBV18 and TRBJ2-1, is NAGVMQNPRHLVRRRGQEARLRCSPMKGHSHVYWYRQLPEEGLKFMVYLQKENIIDESGMPKERFSAEFPKEGPSILRIQQVVRGDSAAYFCASSPDRGQSNEQFFGPGTRLTVL.